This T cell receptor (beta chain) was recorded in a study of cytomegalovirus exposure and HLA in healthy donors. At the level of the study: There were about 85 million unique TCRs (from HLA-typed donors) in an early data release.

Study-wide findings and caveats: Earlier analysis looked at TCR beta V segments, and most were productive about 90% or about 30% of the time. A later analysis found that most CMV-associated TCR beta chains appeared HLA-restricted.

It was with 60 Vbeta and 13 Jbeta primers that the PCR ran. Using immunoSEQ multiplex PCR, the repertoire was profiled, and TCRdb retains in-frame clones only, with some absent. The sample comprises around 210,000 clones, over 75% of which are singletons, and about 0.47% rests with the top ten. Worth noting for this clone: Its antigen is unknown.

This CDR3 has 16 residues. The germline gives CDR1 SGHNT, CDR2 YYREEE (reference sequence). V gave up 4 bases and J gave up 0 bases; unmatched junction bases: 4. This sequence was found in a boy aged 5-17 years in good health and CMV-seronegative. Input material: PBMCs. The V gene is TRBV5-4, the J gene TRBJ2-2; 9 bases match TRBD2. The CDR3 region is CASSRTSAPNTGELFF. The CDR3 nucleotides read TGTGCCAGCAGCAGGACTAGCGCTCCGAACACCGGGGAGCTGTTTTTT.